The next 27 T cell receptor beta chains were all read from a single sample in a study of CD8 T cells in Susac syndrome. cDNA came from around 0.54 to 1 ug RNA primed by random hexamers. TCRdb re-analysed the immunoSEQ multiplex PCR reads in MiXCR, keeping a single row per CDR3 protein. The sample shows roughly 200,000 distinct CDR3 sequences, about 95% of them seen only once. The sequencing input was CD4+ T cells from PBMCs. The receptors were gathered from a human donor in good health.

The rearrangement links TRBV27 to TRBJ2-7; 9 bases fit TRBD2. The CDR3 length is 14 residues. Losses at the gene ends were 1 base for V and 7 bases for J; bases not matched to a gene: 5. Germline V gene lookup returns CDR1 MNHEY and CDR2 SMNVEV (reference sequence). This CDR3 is CASSLWREGVEQYF. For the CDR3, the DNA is TGTGCCAGCAGTTTATGGCGGGAGGGCGTTGAGCAGTACTTC.

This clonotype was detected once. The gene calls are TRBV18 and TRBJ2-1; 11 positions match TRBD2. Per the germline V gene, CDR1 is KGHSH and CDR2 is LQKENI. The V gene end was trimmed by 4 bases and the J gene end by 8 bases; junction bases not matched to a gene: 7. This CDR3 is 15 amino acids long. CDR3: CASSQTSGKRDEQFF. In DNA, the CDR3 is TGTGCCAGCTCACAGACTAGCGGGAAGCGGGATGAGCAGTTCTTC.

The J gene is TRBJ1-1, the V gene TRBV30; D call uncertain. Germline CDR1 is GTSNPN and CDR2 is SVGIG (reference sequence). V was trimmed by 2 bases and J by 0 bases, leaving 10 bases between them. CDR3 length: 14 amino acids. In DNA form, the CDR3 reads TGTGCCTGGAGTCCCTTCAACTTGAACACTGAAGCTTTCTTT. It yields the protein CAWSPFNLNTEAFF.

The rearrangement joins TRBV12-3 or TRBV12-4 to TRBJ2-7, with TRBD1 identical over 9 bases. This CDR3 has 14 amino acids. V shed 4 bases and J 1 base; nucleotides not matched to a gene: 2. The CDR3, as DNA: TGTGCCAGCAGTTGGACAGGGGAATCCTACGAGCAGTACTTC. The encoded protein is CASSWTGESYEQYF.

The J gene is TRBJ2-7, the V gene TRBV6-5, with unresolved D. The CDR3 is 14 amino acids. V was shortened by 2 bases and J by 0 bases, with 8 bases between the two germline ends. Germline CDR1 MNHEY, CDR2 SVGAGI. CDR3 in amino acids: CASSYGRFSYEQYF. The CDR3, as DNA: TGTGCCAGCAGTTACGGACGGTTCTCCTACGAGCAGTACTTC.

The CDR3 DNA follows: TGTGCCACCAGCAGAGATGTTGTTTCTCTAAATGAGCAGTTCTTC. Its protein is CATSRDVVSLNEQFF. The chain carries TRBV15 and TRBJ2-1, with D uncertain. The CDR3 runs to 15 residues. Trimming removed 0 bases at V and 7 bases at J, with 13 bases between. Per the germline V gene, CDR1 is LNHNV and CDR2 is YYDKDF (reference sequence).

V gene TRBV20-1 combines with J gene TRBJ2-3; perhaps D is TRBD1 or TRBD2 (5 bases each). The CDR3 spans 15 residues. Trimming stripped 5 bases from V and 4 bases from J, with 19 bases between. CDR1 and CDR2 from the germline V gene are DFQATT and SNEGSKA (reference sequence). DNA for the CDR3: TGCAGTGCTCAAAACGGGGACCCCACCGCAGATACGCAGTATTTT. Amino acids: CSAQNGDPTADTQYF.

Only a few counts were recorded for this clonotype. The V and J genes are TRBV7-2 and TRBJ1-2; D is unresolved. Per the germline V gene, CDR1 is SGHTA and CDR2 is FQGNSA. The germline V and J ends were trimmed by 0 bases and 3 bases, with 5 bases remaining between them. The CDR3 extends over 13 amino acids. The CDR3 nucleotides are TGTGCCAGCAGCTTAGCGCTAGACTATGGCTACACCTTC. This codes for CASSLALDYGYTF.

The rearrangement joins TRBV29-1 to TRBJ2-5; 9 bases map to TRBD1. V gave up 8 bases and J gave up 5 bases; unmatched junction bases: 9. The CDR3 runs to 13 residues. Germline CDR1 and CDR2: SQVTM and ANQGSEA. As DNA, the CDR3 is TGCAGCACCCCGGGACAGGGAAAGGAGACCCAGTACTTC. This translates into CSTPGQGKETQYF.

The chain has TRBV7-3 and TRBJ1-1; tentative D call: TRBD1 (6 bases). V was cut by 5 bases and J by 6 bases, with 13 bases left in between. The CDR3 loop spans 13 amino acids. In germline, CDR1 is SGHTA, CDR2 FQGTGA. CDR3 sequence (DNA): TGTGCCAGCAGCGGAGGGGGGCTTGCTGAAGCTTTCTTT. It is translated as CASSGGGLAEAFF.

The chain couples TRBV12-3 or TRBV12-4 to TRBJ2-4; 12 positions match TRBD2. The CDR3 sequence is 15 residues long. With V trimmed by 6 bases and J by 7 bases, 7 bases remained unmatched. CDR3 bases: TGTGCCAGCAGCCCAGCCGGGACTAGCGGGAACATTCAGTACTTC. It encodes CASSPAGTSGNIQYF.

Here the CDR3 reads CASYGGFSYGYTF. The CDR3 bases are TGTGCCAGCTATGGGGGTTTCAGCTATGGCTACACCTTC. The chain has TRBV9 and TRBJ1-2, with a possible D match to TRBD1 (5 bases). Trimming left V 7 bases short and J 4 bases short, with 14 bases between. Germline-derived CDR1 and CDR2 are SGDLS and YYNGEE. The CDR3 runs 13 residues.

The CDR3 bases are TGTGCCAGCAGCCCCCAGGGCACTACCTATGGCTACACCTTC. Protein sequence: CASSPQGTTYGYTF. The chain uses TRBV6-5 and TRBJ1-2, with D possibly being TRBD1 (5 bases). V was cut by 6 bases and J by 4 bases, with 15 bases left in between. Germline V lookup: CDR1 MNHEY, CDR2 SVGAGI. The CDR3 has 14 amino acids.

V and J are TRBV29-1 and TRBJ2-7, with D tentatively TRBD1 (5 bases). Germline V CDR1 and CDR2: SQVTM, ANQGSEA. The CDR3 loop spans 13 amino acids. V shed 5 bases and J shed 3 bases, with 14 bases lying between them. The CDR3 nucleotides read TGCAGCGTTATAGCAGGGCCGGGCTACGAGCAGTACTTC. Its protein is CSVIAGPGYEQYF.

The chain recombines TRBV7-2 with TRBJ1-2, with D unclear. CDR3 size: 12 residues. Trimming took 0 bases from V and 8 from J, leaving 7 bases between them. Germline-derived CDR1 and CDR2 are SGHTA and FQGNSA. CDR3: CASSLARIGYTF. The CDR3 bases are TGTGCCAGCAGCTTAGCCCGCATCGGCTACACCTTC.

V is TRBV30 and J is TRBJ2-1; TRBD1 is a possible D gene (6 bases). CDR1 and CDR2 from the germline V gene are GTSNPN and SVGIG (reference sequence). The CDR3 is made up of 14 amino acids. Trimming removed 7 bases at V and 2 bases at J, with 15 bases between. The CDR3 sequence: CAYRDTRTYNEQFF. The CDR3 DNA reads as TGTGCCTACCGGGACACAAGAACCTACAATGAGCAGTTCTTC.

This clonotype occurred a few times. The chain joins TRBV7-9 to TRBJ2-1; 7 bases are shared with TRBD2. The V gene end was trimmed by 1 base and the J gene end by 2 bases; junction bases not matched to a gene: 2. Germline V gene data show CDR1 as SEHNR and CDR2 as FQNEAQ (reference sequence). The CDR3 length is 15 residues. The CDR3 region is CASSLGAGPYNEQFF. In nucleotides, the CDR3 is TGTGCCAGCAGCTTAGGAGCGGGACCCTACAATGAGCAGTTCTTC.

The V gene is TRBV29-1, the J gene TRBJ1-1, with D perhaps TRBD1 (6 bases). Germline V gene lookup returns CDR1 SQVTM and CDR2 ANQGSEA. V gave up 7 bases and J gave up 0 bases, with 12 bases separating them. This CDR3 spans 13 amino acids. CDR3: CSAAGTMNTEAFF. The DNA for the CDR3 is TGCAGCGCGGCCGGGACAATGAACACTGAAGCTTTCTTT.

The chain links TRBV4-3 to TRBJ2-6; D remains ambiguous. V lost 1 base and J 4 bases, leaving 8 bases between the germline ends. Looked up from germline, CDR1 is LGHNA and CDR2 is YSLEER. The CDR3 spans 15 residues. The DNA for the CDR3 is TGCGCCAGCAGCCAAGTTTTTTACGGGGCCAACGTCCTGACTTTC. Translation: CASSQVFYGANVLTF.

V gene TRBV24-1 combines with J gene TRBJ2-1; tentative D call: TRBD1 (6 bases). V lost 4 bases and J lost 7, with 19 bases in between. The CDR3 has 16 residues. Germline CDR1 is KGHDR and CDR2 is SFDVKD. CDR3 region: CATSDRTTGDLNEQFF. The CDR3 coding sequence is TGTGCCACCAGTGACCGTACGACAGGAGACCTTAATGAGCAGTTCTTC.

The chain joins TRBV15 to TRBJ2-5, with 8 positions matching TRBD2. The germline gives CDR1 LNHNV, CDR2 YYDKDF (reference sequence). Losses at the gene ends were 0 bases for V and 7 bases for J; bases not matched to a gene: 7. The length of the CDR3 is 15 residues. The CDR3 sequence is CATSRETAGVGTQYF. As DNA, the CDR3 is TGTGCCACCAGCAGAGAGACAGCGGGAGTGGGGACCCAGTACTTC.

The CDR3 DNA follows: TGCAGCGTTGAAGATCCGACAACCAACACTGAAGCTTTCTTT. Translation: CSVEDPTTNTEAFF. This rearrangement joins TRBV29-1 to TRBJ1-1; D gene unclear. The CDR3 consists of 14 residues. The V gene's germline CDR1 is SQVTM and CDR2 ANQGSEA. Trimming cost V 0 bases and J 2 bases, with 10 bases left between them. The full variable domain, in which reference TRBV29-1 and TRBJ1-1 provide the parts outside the CDR3, is SAVISQKPSRDICQRGTSLTIQCQVDSQVTMMFWYRQQPGQSLTLIATANQGSEATYESGFVIDKFPISRPNLTFSTLTVSNMSPEDSSIYLCSVEDPTTNTEAFFGQGTRLTVV.

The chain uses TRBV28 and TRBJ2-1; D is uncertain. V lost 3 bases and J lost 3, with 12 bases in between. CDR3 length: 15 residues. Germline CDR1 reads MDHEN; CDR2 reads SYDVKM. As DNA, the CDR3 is TGTGCCAGCAGTTTTGGGCTCCGAATCTACAATGAGCAGTTCTTC. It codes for CASSFGLRIYNEQFF.

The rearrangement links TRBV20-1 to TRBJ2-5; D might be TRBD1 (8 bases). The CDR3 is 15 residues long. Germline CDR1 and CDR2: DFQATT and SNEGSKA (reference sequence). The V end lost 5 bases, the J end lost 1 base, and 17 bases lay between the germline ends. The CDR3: CSASGGGGVQETQYF. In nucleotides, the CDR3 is TGCAGTGCTTCAGGGGGCGGGGGCGTCCAAGAGACCCAGTACTTC.

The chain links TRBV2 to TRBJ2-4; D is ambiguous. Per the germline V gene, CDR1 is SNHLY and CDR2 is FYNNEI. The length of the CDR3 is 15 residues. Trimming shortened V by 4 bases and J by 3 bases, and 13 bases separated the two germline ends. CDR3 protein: CASSADPPGKNIQYF. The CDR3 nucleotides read TGTGCCAGCAGTGCGGACCCACCGGGCAAAAACATTCAGTACTTC.

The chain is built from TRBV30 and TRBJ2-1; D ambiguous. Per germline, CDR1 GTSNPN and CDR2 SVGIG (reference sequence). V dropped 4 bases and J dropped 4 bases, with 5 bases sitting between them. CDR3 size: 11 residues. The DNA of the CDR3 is TGTGCCTGGACCGAATACAATGAGCAGTTCTTC. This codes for CAWTEYNEQFF.

The CDR3 sequence is CASSQGLSRTGLNQPQHF. Here the CDR3 DNA reads TGTGCCAGCAGCCAAGGTTTATCCAGGACAGGCCTAAATCAGCCCCAGCATTTT. V usage is TRBV4-2 and J usage is TRBJ1-5, with 7 bases that match TRBD1. CDR3 length: 18 residues. Unmatched junction bases numbered 13, after V lost 1 base and J lost 4 bases. Germline V gene data show CDR1 as LGHNA and CDR2 as YNFKEQ.